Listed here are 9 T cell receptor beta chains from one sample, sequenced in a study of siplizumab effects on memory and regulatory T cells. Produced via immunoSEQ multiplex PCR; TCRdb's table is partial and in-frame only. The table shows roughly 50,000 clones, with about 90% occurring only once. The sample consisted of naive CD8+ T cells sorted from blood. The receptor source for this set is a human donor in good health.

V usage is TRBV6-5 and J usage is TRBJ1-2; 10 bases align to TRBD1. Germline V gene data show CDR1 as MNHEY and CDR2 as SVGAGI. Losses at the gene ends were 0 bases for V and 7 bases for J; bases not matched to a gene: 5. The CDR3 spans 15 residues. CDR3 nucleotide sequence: TGTGCCAGCAGTTACTCGGGAGGACAGGGGGGTGGCTACACCTTC. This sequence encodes CASSYSGGQGGGYTF.

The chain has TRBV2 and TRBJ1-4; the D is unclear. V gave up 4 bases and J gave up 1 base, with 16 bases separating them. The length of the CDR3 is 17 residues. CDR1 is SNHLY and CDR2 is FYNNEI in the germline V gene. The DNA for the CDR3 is TGTGCCAGCAGTGCGCATCGATCGGGTGGAACTAATGAAAAACTGTTTTTT. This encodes CASSAHRSGGTNEKLFF.

CDR3 bases: TGTGCCAGCAGCGTGTTGGGGGGGGCGGAAGAGCAGTACTTC. Translated: CASSVLGGAEEQYF. V usage is TRBV6-1 and J usage is TRBJ2-7; D may be TRBD2 (7 bases). V was pared by 6 bases and J by 7 bases, with 19 bases between. Germline V gives CDR1 MNHNS, CDR2 SASEGT. This CDR3 is built from 14 residues.

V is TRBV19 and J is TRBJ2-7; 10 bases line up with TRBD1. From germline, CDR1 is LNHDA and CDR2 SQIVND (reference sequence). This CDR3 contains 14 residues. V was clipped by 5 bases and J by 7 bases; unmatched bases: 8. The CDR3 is CASSSGTGEWEQYF. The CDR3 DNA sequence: TGTGCCAGTAGTTCCGGGACAGGGGAATGGGAGCAGTACTTC.

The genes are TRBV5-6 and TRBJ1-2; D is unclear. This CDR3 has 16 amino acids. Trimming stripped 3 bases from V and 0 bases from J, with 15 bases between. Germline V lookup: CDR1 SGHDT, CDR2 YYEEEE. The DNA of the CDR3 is TGTGCCAGCAGCTCCCCAGCGAGCAGAGCTAACTATGGCTACACCTTC. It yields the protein CASSSPASRANYGYTF.

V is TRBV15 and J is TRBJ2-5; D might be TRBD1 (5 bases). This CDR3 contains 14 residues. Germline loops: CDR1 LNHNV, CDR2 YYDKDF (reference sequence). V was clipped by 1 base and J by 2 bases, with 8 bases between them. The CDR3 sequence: CATSRGRGQETQYF. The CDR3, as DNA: TGTGCCACCAGCAGAGGAAGGGGACAAGAGACCCAGTACTTC.

The CDR3 protein is CASSYPRSGNTEAFF. The CDR3 DNA follows: TGTGCCAGCAGTTACCCCCGGAGTGGGAATACTGAAGCTTTCTTT. The rearrangement links TRBV6-6 to TRBJ1-1; no firm D call. From germline, CDR1 is MNHNY and CDR2 SVGAGI (reference sequence). This CDR3 has 15 residues. The V end lost 2 bases, the J end lost 5 bases, and 15 bases lay between the germline ends.

The CDR3 sequence: CASSVERDTYNEQFF. CDR3 coding DNA: TGTGCCAGCAGCGTAGAGCGGGACACCTACAATGAGCAGTTCTTC. This chain uses TRBV9 with TRBJ2-1, with D tentatively TRBD2 (7 bases). CDR1 and CDR2 (germline): SGDLS, YYNGEE. V lost 0 bases and J lost 2, with 9 bases in between. The CDR3 has 15 amino acids.

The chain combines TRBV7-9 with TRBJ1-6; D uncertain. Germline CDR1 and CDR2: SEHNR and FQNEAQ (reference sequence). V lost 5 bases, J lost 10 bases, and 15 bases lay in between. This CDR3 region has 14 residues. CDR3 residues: CASSPTIGRSPLHF. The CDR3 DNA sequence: TGTGCCAGCAGCCCAACGATAGGCCGGTCACCCCTCCACTTT.